These 20 T cell receptor beta chains were sequenced from one sample in a study of prognosis after radiotherapy for stage I lung cancer (dated by TCRdb to the early 2020s). Sequencing used an Illumina HiSeq 3000. Two rounds of multiplex PCR were used to amplify the TCR beta CDR3 region from genomic DNA. The first PCR round used primers specific to each TRBV and TRBJ gene, with sequences filed in Chinese patent CN105087789A. The public reads were reanalyzed by TCRdb: fastp trimming at Q25, MiXCR alignment, in-frame beta chains only. Each record represents a unique CDR3 protein, reported with the most common genes and DNA among its rows. The sample includes 59,000 or so distinct CDR3 sequences, with about 26% observed a single time. The ten largest account for about 7.5% of the sample. Material: PBMCs, obtained before or after stereotactic body radiation therapy (not recorded which). These receptors originate from a donor over 45 with non-small cell lung cancer.

This clonotype has ten or more counts. This chain joins TRBV12-3 or TRBV12-4 and TRBJ2-5; D not resolved. V was pared by 5 bases and J by 4 bases, with 11 bases between. The CDR3 has 13 amino acids. The CDR3 coding sequence is TGTGCCAGCAGTCGAGGAACCTTAGAGACCCAGTACTTC. This sequence encodes CASSRGTLETQYF.

The chain recombines TRBV19 with TRBJ1-2; TRBD1 agrees at 11 bases. This CDR3 has 15 amino acids. V was clipped by 5 bases and J by 9 bases; unmatched bases: 11. The V gene's germline CDR1 is LNHDA and CDR2 SQIVND (reference sequence). Here the CDR3 DNA reads TGTGCCAGTAGTCCCCGGACAGGGGGCGGTTTTTGCTACACCTTC. It specifies CASSPRTGGGFCYTF.

This clonotype was seen a handful of times. The chain couples TRBV7-2 to TRBJ1-1; tentatively, D is TRBD1 (5 bases). Germline CDR1 SGHTA, CDR2 FQGNSA. This CDR3 is 18 amino acids long. V dropped 5 bases and J dropped 5 bases, with 27 bases sitting between them. CDR3 nucleotide sequence: TGTGCCAGCAGCCCCCGAGAGCCACAGGTCTTACCGCGTACTGAAGCTTTCTTT. The encoded protein is CASSPREPQVLPRTEAFF. Drawing the rest from reference TRBV7-2 and TRBJ1-1, the complete variable domain is GAGVSQSPSNKVTEKGKDVELRCDPISGHTALYWYRQSLGQGLEFLIYFQGNSAPDKSGLPSDRFSAERTGGSVSTLTIQRTQQEDSAVYLCASSPREPQVLPRTEAFFGQGTRLTVV.

The sample holds many counts of this clonotype. The chain links TRBV11-2 to TRBJ2-7, with TRBD2 as a possible D gene (6 bases). The V and J ends lost 4 bases and 2 bases respectively, with 12 bases between them. Germline CDR1 SGHAT, CDR2 FQNNGV. The CDR3 sequence is 14 residues long. The CDR3 reads CASSSLAEAYEQYF. Here the CDR3 DNA reads TGTGCCAGCAGCTCCTTAGCGGAGGCCTACGAGCAGTACTTC.

This clonotype was picked up many times. The chain has TRBV5-8 and TRBJ1-6; D remains ambiguous. Per the germline V gene, CDR1 is SGHTS and CDR2 is YDEGEE. The ends were cut back, 7 bases at V and 10 bases at J, with 6 bases in the middle. The CDR3 is made up of 10 amino acids. The DNA of the CDR3 is TGTGCCAGCTCCACCTCACCCCTCCACTTT. Translating gives CASSTSPLHF.

This clonotype was counted ten times or more. This chain joins TRBV28 and TRBJ1-1; D gene uncertain. V lost 6 bases to trimming and J lost 6 bases, with 11 bases between them. The CDR3 covers 12 residues. Germline-derived CDR1 and CDR2 are MDHEN and SYDVKM. In DNA, the CDR3 is TGTGCCAGCAGCCCCTCGATGGCTGAAGCTTTCTTT. This translates into CASSPSMAEAFF.

This clonotype showed up just a few times. This chain links TRBV3-1 with TRBJ1-5; D possibly corresponds to TRBD1 (6 bases). In germline, CDR1 is LGHDT, CDR2 YNNKEL (reference sequence). The CDR3 has 18 residues. V was shortened by 1 base and J by 4 bases, with 20 bases between the two germline ends. DNA for the CDR3: TGTGCCAGCAGCCAAGTACCTTCGGGGGCGCGGGAGAATCAGCCCCAGCATTTT. This encodes CASSQVPSGARENQPQHF. The entire variable domain, with the rest obtained from reference TRBV3-1 and TRBJ1-5, is as follows: DTAVSQTPKYLVTQMGNDKSIKCEQNLGHDTMYWYKQDSKKFLKIMFSYNNKELIINETVPNRFSPKSPDKAHLNLHINSLELGDSAVYFCASSQVPSGARENQPQHFGDGTRLSIL.

This clonotype was seen many times. J is TRBJ2-7 and V is TRBV11-1; 7 bases fit TRBD1. V dropped 4 bases and J dropped 3; count of bases not matched to a gene: 3. The CDR3 sequence is 13 residues long. Germline values: CDR1 SGHAT, CDR2 FQDESV (reference sequence). The CDR3, as DNA: TGTGCCAGCAGCTCTCGACAGGGCTACGAGCAGTACTTC. Its protein product is CASSSRQGYEQYF.

This clonotype has a count of ten or more. The V call is TRBV4-2, the J call TRBJ2-7; D gene uncertain. CDR3 length equals 14 residues. Trimming cost V 0 bases and J 0 bases, with 6 bases left between them. Germline values: CDR1 LGHNA, CDR2 YNFKEQ. This chain's CDR3 is CASSQERSSYEQYF. The DNA for the CDR3 is TGTGCCAGCAGCCAAGAACGGAGCTCCTACGAGCAGTACTTC.

This clonotype appeared many times. The gene calls are TRBV9 and TRBJ2-5, with a possible D match to TRBD2 (5 bases). Trimming stripped 3 bases from V and 9 bases from J, with 12 bases between. Per the germline V gene, CDR1 is SGDLS and CDR2 is YYNGEE. This CDR3 region has 12 residues. The CDR3, as DNA: TGTGCCAGCAGCGCGGAAGAGGGTTCCCAGTACTTC. Translated: CASSAEEGSQYF.

This clonotype was seen at least ten times. The chain combines TRBV6-1 with TRBJ1-5; a possible D gene is TRBD1 (5 bases). CDR3 size: 16 residues. Between the trimmed V and J ends, which lost 1 base and 5 bases, there was a span of 15 bases. Germline assignment: CDR1 MNHNS and CDR2 SASEGT. This CDR3 reads CASSEEGTGFYQPQHF. The CDR3 DNA follows: TGTGCCAGCAGTGAAGAGGGAACAGGTTTTTATCAGCCCCAGCATTTT.

Concerning this clonotype itself: One junction end does not reproduce the germline sequence, and a read error may be involved. V gene TRBV6-1 combines with J gene TRBJ2-3; D is unresolved. The CDR3 is 15 residues long. Germline loops: CDR1 MNHNS, CDR2 SASEGT. Written as DNA, the CDR3 is TGTGCCAGCAGTGAAGTACGTATCGCTGTAGATATGCAGTATTTT. Translation: CASSEVRIAVDMQYF.

The sample holds one count of this clonotype. V and J are TRBV19 and TRBJ1-4; a possible D gene is TRBD1 (5 bases). The CDR3 length is 15 residues. V was shortened by 3 bases and J by 5 bases, with 13 bases between the two germline ends. Germline lookup yields CDR1 LNHDA and CDR2 SQIVND (reference sequence). The CDR3 protein is CASSIDSRKNEKLFF. In DNA, the CDR3 is TGTGCCAGTAGTATCGACAGCCGCAAAAATGAAAAACTGTTTTTT.

This clonotype was detected many times. The chain employs TRBV7-8 and TRBJ1-2, with D possibly being TRBD1 (5 bases). The germline V and J ends were trimmed by 1 base and 6 bases, with 12 bases remaining between them. This CDR3 has 14 amino acids. In germline, CDR1 is SGHVS, CDR2 FQNEAQ. In nucleotides, the CDR3 is TGTGCCAGCAGCTTAGAAGTGGGGCTGAATGGCTACACCTTC. The encoded protein is CASSLEVGLNGYTF.

At least ten counts were recorded for this clonotype. The chain links TRBV9 to TRBJ2-3, with 12 bases aligning to TRBD2. With V trimmed by 2 bases and J by 1 base, 2 bases remained unmatched. The length of the CDR3 is 16 residues. From germline, CDR1 is SGDLS and CDR2 YYNGEE. CDR3: CASSVTSGGRTDTQYF. CDR3 nucleotide sequence: TGTGCCAGCAGCGTGACTAGCGGGGGCCGCACAGATACGCAGTATTTT.

Concerning this clonotype: This may stem from a read error, because a much larger clone lies one nucleotide away. The J gene is TRBJ2-3, the V gene TRBV28; maybe TRBD1 (5 bases). V lost 4 bases and J lost 7, with 15 bases in between. The germline V gene has CDR1 MDHEN and CDR2 SYDVKM. There are 14 residues in the CDR3. The CDR3 sequence is CASSWGQGSYTQYF. CDR3 in DNA: TGTGCCAGCAGTTGGGGCCAAGGGTCCTATACGCAGTATTTT.

This clonotype occurred many times. The J gene is TRBJ2-7, the V gene TRBV29-1; 16 bases map to TRBD2. J was trimmed by 6 bases and V by 7 bases; bases with no gene match: 6. This CDR3 comprises 14 residues. Germline V gene sequence: CDR1 SQVTM, CDR2 ANQGSEA. The CDR3 loop is CSAAGTSGGVEQYF. The CDR3 nucleotides are TGCAGCGCCGCAGGGACTAGCGGGGGGGTCGAGCAGTACTTC.

This clonotype was observed at least ten times. J is TRBJ1-1 and V is TRBV29-1; 8 nucleotides line up with TRBD1. The germline CDR1 and CDR2 sequences are SQVTM and ANQGSEA. The CDR3 extends over 14 amino acids. V was pared by 6 bases and J by 1 base, with 7 bases of the junction left unmatched. Here the CDR3 DNA reads TGCAGCGTAGATGGACAGGGAAAGAACACTGAAGCTTTCTTT. This sequence encodes CSVDGQGKNTEAFF.

This rearrangement joins TRBV5-1 to TRBJ1-1; D remains unclear. V lost 1 base, J lost 5 bases, and 21 bases lay in between. There are 17 residues in the CDR3. In germline, CDR1 is SGHRS, CDR2 YFSETQ. The CDR3 reads CASSLKASIHGETEAFF. The CDR3 DNA sequence: TGCGCCAGCAGCTTGAAGGCTTCGATACATGGGGAGACTGAAGCTTTCTTT.

The sample holds many counts of this clonotype. The J gene is TRBJ2-4, the V gene TRBV28; a weak D match, TRBD1 (6 bases). Trimming cost V 8 bases and J 2 bases, with 13 bases left between them. This CDR3 region has 14 residues. Looked up from germline, CDR1 is MDHEN and CDR2 is SYDVKM. The CDR3 loop reads CASPPDRTKNIQYF. Written as DNA, the CDR3 is TGTGCCAGCCCGCCCGACAGGACCAAAAACATTCAGTACTTC.